Below are 8 T cell receptor beta chains sequenced from a single sample in a study of cytomegalovirus exposure and HLA in healthy donors. The PCR ran on 60 Vbeta and 13 Jbeta primers. The data were produced by immunoSEQ multiplex PCR, yet TCRdb's version contains in-frame clones alone and is incomplete. Here the sample spans 150,000 to 180,000 clones, roughly 72% being singletons. Material for sequencing was PBMCs. The receptors come from a man aged 30 to 45 in good health and CMV-seronegative.

This chain links TRBV5-1 with TRBJ2-7; 8 bases match TRBD1. The CDR3 consists of 14 residues. V was pared by 6 bases and J by 2 bases, with 7 bases of the junction left unmatched. Germline V CDR1 and CDR2: SGHRS, YFSETQ. The CDR3 bases are TGCGCCAGCAACCAACAGGGGGGCACCTACGAGCAGTACTTC. Amino acids: CASNQQGGTYEQYF.

The V and J genes are TRBV29-1 and TRBJ2-5; TRBD1 matches at 10 bases. Matching the DNA end better, TRBJ2-7 makes the J call doubtful. Germline V lookup: CDR1 SQVTM, CDR2 ANQGSEA. CDR3 length equals 14 residues. The CDR3 sequence: CSVEGDRGSYEQYF. DNA of the CDR3: TGCAGCGTTGAAGGGGACAGGGGCTCCTACGAGCAGTACTTC.

V and J are TRBV2 and TRBJ1-4; the D gene is possibly TRBD1 (6 bases). This CDR3 is 14 amino acids long. Germline assignment: CDR1 SNHLY and CDR2 FYNNEI. With 8 bases removed from V and 7 bases from J, the gap between germline ends came to 17 bases. DNA for the CDR3: TGTGCCAGCCAACAGGGCTATAGGGGTGAAAAACTGTTTTTT. It is translated as CASQQGYRGEKLFF.

V gene TRBV7-5 combines with J gene TRBJ1-4; TRBD1, the table's D call, was not compared with the DNA. TRBV7-5 is deemed a pseudogene. This CDR3 spans 15 amino acids. The CDR3 loop is CVRSQPGQGGEKLFF. CDR3 sequence (DNA): TGTGTCAGAAGCCAACCGGGACAGGGAGGAGAAAAACTGTTTTTT.

The rearrangement joins TRBV6-1 to TRBJ2-6; D perhaps matches TRBD1 (6 bases). This CDR3 spans 15 amino acids. Germline V gene data show CDR1 as MNHNS and CDR2 as SASEGT. V lost 4 bases and J 2 bases, leaving 9 bases between the germline ends. The CDR3 protein is CASSGTVTGANVLTF. CDR3 DNA sequence: TGTGCCAGCAGTGGGACAGTAACTGGGGCCAACGTCCTGACTTTC.

The chain couples TRBV5-1 to TRBJ2-7, with D possibly matching TRBD2 (7 bases). CDR1 and CDR2 from the germline V gene are SGHRS and YFSETQ. The V and J ends lost 0 bases and 5 bases respectively, with 12 bases between them. The CDR3 is 14 residues long. The CDR3 reads CASSLGGGGHEQYF. Written as DNA, the CDR3 is TGCGCCAGCAGCTTGGGAGGGGGGGGCCACGAGCAGTACTTC.

The chain is built from TRBV4-3 and TRBJ1-1; possibly TRBD1 for D (6 bases). This CDR3 spans 14 amino acids. Germline-derived CDR1 and CDR2 are LGHNA and YSLEER. V dropped 0 bases and J dropped 11 bases, with 16 bases sitting between them. The CDR3 is CASSQDSGTPAAFF. As DNA, the CDR3 is TGCGCCAGCAGCCAAGATTCTGGGACACCTGCCGCTTTCTTT.

This clone came up once. An end of the junction differs from the germline gene, which may be a read error. The V and J genes are TRBV6-1 and TRBJ1-5, with a possible D match to TRBD1 (5 bases). CDR1 and CDR2 from the germline V gene are MNHNS and SASEGT. The CDR3 is 16 residues long. The CDR3 is CASSEEGPSFNQPQNF. DNA of the CDR3: TGTGCCAGCAGTGAAGAGGGGCCAAGCTTCAATCAGCCCCAGAATTTT.